The T cell receptor beta chain described here comes from a study of shared clonotypes between healthy human individuals. This clone was detected only once. Its antigen is unknown. The CDR3 runs 14 residues. V was pared by 5 bases and J by 6 bases, with 14 bases between. Looked up from germline, CDR1 is MGHRA and CDR2 is YSYEKL. Here immunoSEQ multiplex PCR was the method, and the copy in TCRdb shows in-frame clones only, minus some. The sample contains more than 400,000 clones, 95% to 97% of which appear only once. General study points: Four donors shared approximately 5% of their naive CD4 clonotypes.

The sample consisted of naive CD4+ T cells sorted from blood. Subset in this sample: CD45RA+ positively selected. The sequence was obtained from a woman younger than 45 in good health. The chain employs TRBV4-1 and TRBJ2-1; D may match TRBD1 or TRBD2 (5 bases each). CDR3 sequence (DNA): TGCGCCAGCAGCTCCCGGGGCAACGGCAATGAGCAGTTCTTC. Its protein product is CASSSRGNGNEQFF.